This TCR beta chain is from a study of early T cells in non-severe SARS-CoV-2 infection. Overall study context: Unpaired chains resulted from sequencing bulk RNA of unsorted whole blood.

Study-level results: Clonotype matching in VDJdb favored anti-spike CD8 responses and did not capture private and CD4 specificities.

In its sample, this clonotype was seen many times. Its antigen is not identified. Individual cDNA molecules each received unique molecular identifiers attached to them. TCRdb itself ran the 5' RACE reads through MiXCR, one entry per CDR3 protein. The sample carries about 25,000 distinct CDR3 sequences, roughly 4.9% recorded once. CDR1 is MGHRA, CDR2 YSYEKL, per germline. V trimming: 4 bases; J trimming: 1 base; junction bases outside the gene matches: 7. The CDR3 runs to 17 residues. V and J are TRBV4-1 and TRBJ2-1, with 10 nucleotides matching TRBD2. This TCR came from an adult who was a healthcare worker with PCR-confirmed SARS-CoV-2 infection or an uninfected control (not recorded which). The sample was whole blood. The chain's CDR3 is CASSLIAGGGSYNEQFF. CDR3 in DNA: TGCGCCAGCAGCCTAATAGCGGGAGGAGGGTCCTACAATGAGCAGTTCTTC.